Described below is a single TCR beta chain sequence and its context. This clone's antigen is unknown. The input lacks base qualities; no much larger clone sits a single base away. TCRbeta CDR3 regions were amplified from genomic DNA using the immunoSEQ Assay, a bias-controlled multiplex PCR. The original pipeline was this. The number of nucleated cells in each sample was estimated from the amplification of reference gene primers within the assay. Sequence reads were collapsed and filtered to measure the absolute abundance of every unique TCRbeta CDR3 rearrangement. For each sample, productive Simpson clonality was calculated as the square root of Simpson's diversity index across productive rearrangements. TCRdb took over this immuneACCESS table, retaining in-frame rearrangements with V and J assigned. Such tables are incomplete; in checked studies, under half of the missing clones stem from an unresolved V gene, and the remainder is unexplained. V and J calls and clone size follow that table, whereas D and trimming were derived from the DNA. In this sample the table shows just under 80,000 clones, 75% to 85% of which occur a single time. The top ten constitute around 4.7% of the sample.

V gives up 0 bases and J gives up 6 bases, and the segment between their germline ends measures 18 bases. Reading from cysteine to phenylalanine, the CDR3 counts 16 amino acids. Only the CDR3 region is kept as DNA, spanning 48 bases read in frame from base 1. CDR1 and CDR2 (MNHNY, SVGAGI) derive from the germline V gene (reference sequence). The collaborating institutions used their own protocols to collect whole blood in K2EDTA tubes. For TCRbeta analysis, collaborators shipped samples in one of three forms: frozen whole blood, isolated PBMCs, or DNA extracted from either of those sample types. This sample was included in a study of blood T cell repertoires in COVID-19 (dated by TCRdb to the early 2020s). At the level of the whole study: Samples from collaborators originated in the United States, Italy and Spain and spanned both the acute and convalescent phases of COVID-19. The prospective study material was composed of cDNA or gDNA derived from T cells, B-cell-depleted T cells, or PBMCs. Subjects who had been exposed to COVID-19, were actively infected with it, or had recovered from it provided the deeply sampled blood TCRbeta repertoires that made up the dataset. A freely available public database, intended as a resource for researchers studying the immune response to SARS-CoV-2, is where the repertoires were released. Samples came from the ongoing ImmuneRACE study (first 160 participants) plus 1,254 subjects from 6 global collaborators. A de-identified subject ID, COVID-19 status, age in years and sex were almost always included in the sample metadata. Where available, HLA class I and class II types were taken from metadata supplied by the sample provider and were not determined by assay-based typing.

Study-wide findings and limitations: Clinical and demographic metadata were provided uncurated, with the amount varying by source and participant.

This clonotype was obtained from a woman aged 70-85 years with acute or convalescent COVID-19. Input material: peripheral blood. Recombination connected TRBV6-6 to TRBJ2-7; TRBD2 might be the D gene, on 5 matching bases. Here is the DNA: TGTGCCAGCAGTTACTCGAAGCTCGGGCCCCGGGGCGAGCAGTACTTC. This is translated as CASSYSKLGPRGEQYF.